Listed below are T cell receptor beta chains from one sample, sequenced in a study of vaccination effects on CD4 cells after COVID-19. The antigens these receptors bind are not known. Measured with immunoSEQ multiplex PCR; TCRdb has only the in-frame clones, and not every one. The sample holds roughly 70,000 clones, roughly 80% seen once. Sequencing used CD4+ T cells from PBMCs cultured with HCoV-OC43 spike peptides, obtained after COVID-19 vaccination. These receptors were obtained from a human donor who received a COVID-19 vaccine. Both conserved end residues are part of each CDR3. A D gene is named only where the DNA matches it firmly. Clone size is shown for a subset of rows, as once, few, many or a class of expanded clone.

16 TRBJ2-1 TRBV7-3 - TRBD2 CASSLTGSGGANEQFF TGTGCCAGCAGCTTAACGGGTTCGGGGGGGGCGAATGAGCAGTTCTTC
19 TRBJ2-1 TRBV3-1/TRBV3-2 - TRBD2 CASSQEGVIAGNSYNEQFF TGTGCCAGCAGCCAAGAAGGAGTGATAGCGGGGAACTCCTACAATGAGCAGTTCTTC
15 TRBJ2-5 TRBV5-1 - TRBD1 CASSLGPQGAETQYF TGCGCCAGCAGCTTGGGCCCCCAGGGGGCCGAGACCCAGTACTTC
13 TRBJ2-1 TRBV7-8 few - CASSLVLANEQFF TGTGCCAGCAGCTTAGTACTAGCAAATGAGCAGTTCTTC
15 TRBJ2-3 TRBV9 - TRBD2 CASSPRLAGTDTQYF TGTGCCAGCAGCCCCCGACTAGCGGGGACAGATACGCAGTATTTT
17 TRBJ1-6 TRBV6-2/TRBV6-3 - - CASSYSMGDSYNSPLHF TGTGCCAGCAGTTACTCGATGGGGGACTCCTATAATTCACCCCTCCACTTT
13 TRBJ2-3 TRBV2 - - CASSETRSDTQYF TGTGCCAGCAGTGAAACCCGTTCAGATACGCAGTATTTT
19 TRBJ2-2 TRBV13 - TRBD1 CASSSQIPDRGERAGELFF TGTGCCAGCAGCTCCCAAATTCCGGACAGGGGAGAAAGGGCCGGGGAGCTGTTTTTT
13 TRBJ2-5 TRBV5-1 - - CASSLGVQETQYF TGCGCCAGCAGCTTGGGAGTCCAAGAGACCCAGTACTTC
16 TRBJ2-2 TRBV6-1 - - CASSERGGANTGELFF TGTGCCAGCAGTGAACGAGGGGGGGCGAACACCGGGGAGCTGTTTTTT
14 TRBJ2-5 TRBV5-1 - TRBD1 CASSSGQAQETQYF TGCGCCAGCAGTTCAGGACAGGCCCAAGAGACCCAGTACTTC
17 TRBJ2-1 TRBV19 - TRBD2 CASSIRTSGGSYNEQFF TGTGCCAGTAGTATCAGGACTAGCGGGGGAAGCTACAATGAGCAGTTCTTC
16 TRBJ1-2 TRBV19 - - CASSTSQALNNYGYTF TGTGCCAGTAGTACCTCACAGGCCCTTAATAACTATGGCTACACCTTC
14 TRBJ2-3 TRBV5-4 few - CASTFGQSTDTQYF TGTGCCAGCACCTTTGGGCAGAGCACAGATACGCAGTATTTT
15 TRBJ2-2 TRBV18 - TRBD2 CASSPLAGSTGELFF TGTGCCAGCTCGCCACTAGCGGGGAGCACCGGGGAGCTGTTTTTT
18 TRBJ2-2 TRBV7-6 few - CASSPLGLQITNTGELFF TGTGCCAGCAGCCCATTGGGACTCCAAATAACGAACACCGGGGAGCTGTTTTTT
16 TRBJ1-3 TRBV13 - TRBD1 CVSSFRAGTAGNTIYF TGTGTCAGCAGCTTCAGGGCGGGGACAGCTGGAAACACCATATATTTT
13 TRBJ2-3 TRBV24-1 - - CATAPGGTDTQYF TGTGCCACCGCCCCCGGGGGCACAGATACGCAGTATTTT
18 TRBJ2-3 TRBV5-1 - TRBD2 CASSLRLAGGKSGDTQYF TGCGCCAGCAGCTTGAGACTAGCGGGGGGGAAATCCGGAGATACGCAGTATTTT
18 TRBJ2-2 TRBV24-1 - - CATSAAPFGPVATGELFF TGTGCCACCAGTGCGGCCCCGTTTGGGCCGGTCGCGACCGGGGAGCTGTTTTTT
13 TRBJ1-2 TRBV24-1 - - CATSETQGYGYTF TGTGCCACCAGTGAGACGCAGGGATATGGCTACACCTTC
14 TRBJ1-2 TRBV28 - - CASRVRGRGYGYTF TGTGCCAGCAGGGTCAGGGGTCGGGGCTATGGCTACACCTTC
15 TRBJ2-1 TRBV3-1/TRBV3-2 - TRBD2 CASSLRGGPNNEQFF TGTGCCAGCAGCCTTCGGGGGGGGCCTAACAATGAGCAGTTCTTC
14 TRBJ2-1 TRBV4-1 few - CASSQVQVGNEQFF TGCGCCAGCAGCCAAGTTCAGGTCGGCAATGAGCAGTTCTTC
14 TRBJ1-2 TRBV28 few TRBD1 CASSTTGGNYGYTF TGTGCCAGCAGTACTACAGGGGGCAACTATGGCTACACCTTC
14 TRBJ2-5 TRBV5-1 - TRBD1 CASSSLQGSETQYF TGCGCCAGCAGCTCCTTACAGGGGTCGGAGACCCAGTACTTC
17 TRBJ2-6 TRBV5-1 - - CASSLGHLSSGANVLTF TGCGCCAGCAGCTTGGGGCATCTTAGCTCTGGGGCCAACGTCCTGACTTTC
14 TRBJ2-2 TRBV6-6 - - CASVLRSGPGELFF TGTGCCAGCGTTTTGAGGAGCGGGCCCGGGGAGCTGTTTTTT
12 TRBJ2-5 TRBV30 - - CAWSTLGETQYF TGTGCCTGGAGTACTCTCGGAGAGACCCAGTACTTC
15 TRBJ1-2 TRBV4-3 - - CASSPRDNVNYGYTF TGCGCCAGCAGCCCACGGGACAACGTTAACTATGGCTACACCTTC